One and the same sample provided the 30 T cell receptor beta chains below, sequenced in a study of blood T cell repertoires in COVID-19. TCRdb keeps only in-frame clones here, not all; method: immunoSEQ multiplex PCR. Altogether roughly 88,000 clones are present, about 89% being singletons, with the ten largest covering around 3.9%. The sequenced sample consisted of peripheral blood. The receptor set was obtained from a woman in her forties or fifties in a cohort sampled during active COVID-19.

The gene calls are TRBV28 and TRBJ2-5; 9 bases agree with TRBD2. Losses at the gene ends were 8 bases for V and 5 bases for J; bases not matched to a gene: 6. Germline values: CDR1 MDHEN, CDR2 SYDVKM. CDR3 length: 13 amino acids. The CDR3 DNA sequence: TGTGCCAGCGGGAGCGGGGGGACGGAGACCCAGTACTTC. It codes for CASGSGGTETQYF.

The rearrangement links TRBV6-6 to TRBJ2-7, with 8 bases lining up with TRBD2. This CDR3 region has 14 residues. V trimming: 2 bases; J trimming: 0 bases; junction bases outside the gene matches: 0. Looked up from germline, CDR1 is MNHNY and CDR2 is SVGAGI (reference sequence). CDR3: CASSYSGSSYEQYF. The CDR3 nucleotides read TGTGCCAGCAGTTACAGCGGGAGCTCCTACGAGCAGTACTTC.

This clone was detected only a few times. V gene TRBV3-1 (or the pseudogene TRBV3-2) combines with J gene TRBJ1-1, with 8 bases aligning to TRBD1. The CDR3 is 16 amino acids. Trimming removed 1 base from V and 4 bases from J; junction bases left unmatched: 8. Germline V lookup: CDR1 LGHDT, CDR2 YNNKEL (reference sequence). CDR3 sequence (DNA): TGTGCCAGCAGCCAAGCCCGTGACAGGGGTATCACTGAAGCTTTCTTT. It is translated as CASSQARDRGITEAFF.

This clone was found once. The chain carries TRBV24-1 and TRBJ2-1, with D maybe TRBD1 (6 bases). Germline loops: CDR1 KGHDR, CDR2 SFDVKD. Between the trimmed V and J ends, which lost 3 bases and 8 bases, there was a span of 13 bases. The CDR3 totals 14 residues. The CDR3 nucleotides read TGTGCCACCAGTGATCCGAGGGGGAGCGATGAGCAGTTCTTC. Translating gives CATSDPRGSDEQFF.

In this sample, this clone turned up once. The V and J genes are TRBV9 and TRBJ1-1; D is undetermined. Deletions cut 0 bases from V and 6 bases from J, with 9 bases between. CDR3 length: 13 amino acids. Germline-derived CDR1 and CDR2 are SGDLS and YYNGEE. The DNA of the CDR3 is TGTGCCAGCAGCGTAGGAGGGTTAGCTGAAGCTTTCTTT. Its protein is CASSVGGLAEAFF.

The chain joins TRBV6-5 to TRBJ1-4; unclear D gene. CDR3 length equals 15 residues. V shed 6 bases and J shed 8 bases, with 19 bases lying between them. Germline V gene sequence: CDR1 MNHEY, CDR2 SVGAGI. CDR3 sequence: CASRRTGGPVEKLFF. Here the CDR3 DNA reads TGTGCCAGCAGAAGAACGGGTGGTCCTGTGGAAAAACTGTTTTTT.

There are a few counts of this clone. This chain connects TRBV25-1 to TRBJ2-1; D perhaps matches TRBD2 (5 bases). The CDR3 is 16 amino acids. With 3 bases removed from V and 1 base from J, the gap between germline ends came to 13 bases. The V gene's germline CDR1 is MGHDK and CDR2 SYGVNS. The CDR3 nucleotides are TGTGCCAGCAGTGACGCTCACGGGGTATCCTACAATGAGCAGTTCTTC. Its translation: CASSDAHGVSYNEQFF. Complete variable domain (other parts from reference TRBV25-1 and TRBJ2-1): EADIYQTPRYLVIGTGKKITLECSQTMGHDKMYWYQQDPGMELHLIHYSYGVNSTEKGDLSSESTVSRIRTEHFPLTLESARPSHTSQYLCASSDAHGVSYNEQFFGPGTRLTVL.

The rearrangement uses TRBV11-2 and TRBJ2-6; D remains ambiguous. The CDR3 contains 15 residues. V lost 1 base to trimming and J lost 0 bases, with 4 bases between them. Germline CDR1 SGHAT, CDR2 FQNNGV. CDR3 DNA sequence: TGTGCCAGCAGCTTAGTTTACTCTGGGGCCAACGTCCTGACTTTC. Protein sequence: CASSLVYSGANVLTF. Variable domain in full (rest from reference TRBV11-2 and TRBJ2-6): EAGVAQSPRYKIIEKRQSVAFWCNPISGHATLYWYQQILGQGPKLLIQFQNNGVVDDSQLPKDRFSAERLKGVDSTLKIQPAKLEDSAVYLCASSLVYSGANVLTFGAGSRLTVL.

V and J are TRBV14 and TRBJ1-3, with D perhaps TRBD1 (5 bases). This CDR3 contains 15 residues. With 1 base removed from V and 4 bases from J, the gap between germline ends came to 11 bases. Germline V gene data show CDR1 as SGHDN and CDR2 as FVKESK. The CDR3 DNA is TGTGCCAGCAGCCAAGCGTCAGGGTCGGGAAACACCATATATTTT. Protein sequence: CASSQASGSGNTIYF.

CDR3 nucleotide sequence: TGTGCCAGCAGCTTCGGACAGGGTCGAAATTCACCCCTCCACTTT. It is translated as CASSFGQGRNSPLHF. The chain carries TRBV5-4 and TRBJ1-6; 8 nucleotides match TRBD1. Germline values: CDR1 SGHNT, CDR2 YYREEE (reference sequence). V lost 2 bases to trimming and J lost 7 bases; unmatched junction nucleotides: 5. This CDR3 comprises 15 residues. Full variable domain (rest looked up from reference TRBV5-4 and TRBJ1-6): ETGVTQSPTHLIKTRGQQVTLRCSSQSGHNTVSWYQQALGQGPQFIFQYYREEENGRGNFPPRFSGLQFPNYSSELNVNALELDDSALYLCASSFGQGRNSPLHFGNGTRLTVT.

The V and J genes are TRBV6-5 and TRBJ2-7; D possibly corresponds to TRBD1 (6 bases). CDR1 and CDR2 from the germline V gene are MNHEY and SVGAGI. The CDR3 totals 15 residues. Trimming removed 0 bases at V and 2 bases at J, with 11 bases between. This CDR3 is CASSYSGQRPYEQYF. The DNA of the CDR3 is TGTGCCAGCAGTTACTCGGGACAAAGGCCCTACGAGCAGTACTTC.

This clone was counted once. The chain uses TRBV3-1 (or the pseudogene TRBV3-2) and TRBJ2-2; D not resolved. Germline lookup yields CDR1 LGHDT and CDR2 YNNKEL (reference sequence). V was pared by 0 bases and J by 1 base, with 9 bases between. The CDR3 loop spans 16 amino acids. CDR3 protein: CASSQDHAGNTGELFF. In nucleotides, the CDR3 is TGTGCCAGCAGCCAAGATCACGCAGGGAACACCGGGGAGCTGTTTTTT.

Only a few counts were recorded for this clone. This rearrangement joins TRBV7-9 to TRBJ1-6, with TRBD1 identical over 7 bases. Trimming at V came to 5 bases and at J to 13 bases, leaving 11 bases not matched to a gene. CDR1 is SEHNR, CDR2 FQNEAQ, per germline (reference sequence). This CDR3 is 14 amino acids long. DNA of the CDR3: TGTGCCAGCAGCCCAACAGGGGACCCGTATCCCCTCCACTTT. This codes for CASSPTGDPYPLHF.

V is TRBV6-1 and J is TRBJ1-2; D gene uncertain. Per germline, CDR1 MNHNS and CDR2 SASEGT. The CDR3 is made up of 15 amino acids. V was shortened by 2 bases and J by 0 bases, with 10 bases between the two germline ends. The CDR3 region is CASSEQTFANYGYTF. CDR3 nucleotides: TGTGCCAGCAGTGAACAGACATTCGCTAACTATGGCTACACCTTC.

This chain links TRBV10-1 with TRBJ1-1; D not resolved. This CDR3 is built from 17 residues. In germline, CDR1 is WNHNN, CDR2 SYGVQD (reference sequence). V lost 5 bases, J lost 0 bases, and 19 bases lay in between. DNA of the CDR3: TGCGCCAGCAGTAACGGCGGAGGCCTCTTTATGAACACTGAAGCTTTCTTT. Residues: CASSNGGGLFMNTEAFF.

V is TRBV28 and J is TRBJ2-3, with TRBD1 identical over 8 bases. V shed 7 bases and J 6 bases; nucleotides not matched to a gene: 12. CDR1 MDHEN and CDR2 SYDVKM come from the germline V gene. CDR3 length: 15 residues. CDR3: CASILGQASVDTQYF. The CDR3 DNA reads TGTGCCAGCATCCTGGGACAGGCAAGCGTTGATACGCAGTATTTT.

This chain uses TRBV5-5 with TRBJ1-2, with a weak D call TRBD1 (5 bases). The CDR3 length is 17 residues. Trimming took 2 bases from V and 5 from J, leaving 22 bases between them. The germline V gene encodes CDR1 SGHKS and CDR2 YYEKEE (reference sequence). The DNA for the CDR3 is TGTGCCAGCAGCTTCCGGAATCTGGGGGGACCCAAATATGGCTACACCTTC. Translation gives CASSFRNLGGPKYGYTF.

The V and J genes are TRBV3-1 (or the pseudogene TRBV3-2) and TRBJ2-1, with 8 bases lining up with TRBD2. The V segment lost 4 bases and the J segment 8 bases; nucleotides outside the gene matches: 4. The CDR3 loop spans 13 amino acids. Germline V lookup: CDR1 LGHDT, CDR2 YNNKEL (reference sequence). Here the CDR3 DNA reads TGTGCCAGCAGCCGCCGGGGGGGCGATGAGCAGTTCTTC. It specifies CASSRRGGDEQFF.

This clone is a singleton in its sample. Here the CDR3 DNA reads TGTGCCAGAGGAGGGACAGGGGGTTACGAGCAGTACTTC. Amino acids: CARGGTGGYEQYF. The gene calls are TRBV2 and TRBJ2-7; 11 nucleotides agree with TRBD1. J was trimmed by 4 bases and V by 9 bases; bases with no gene match: 5. The CDR3 totals 13 residues. From germline, CDR1 is SNHLY and CDR2 FYNNEI.

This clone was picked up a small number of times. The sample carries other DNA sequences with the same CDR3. The CDR3, as DNA: TGTGCCAGCTCACCCAGGGGCGACGGTAATCAGCCCCAGCATTTT. Amino acid sequence: CASSPRGDGNQPQHF. J is TRBJ1-5 and V is TRBV18; D might be TRBD1 (6 bases). V lost 3 bases and J lost 4, with 13 bases in between. Germline V gives CDR1 KGHSH, CDR2 LQKENI. CDR3 length equals 15 residues.

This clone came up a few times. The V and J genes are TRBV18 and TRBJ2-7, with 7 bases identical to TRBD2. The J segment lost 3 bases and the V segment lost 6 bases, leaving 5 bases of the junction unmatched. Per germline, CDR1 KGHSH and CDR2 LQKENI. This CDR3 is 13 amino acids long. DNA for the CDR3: TGTGCCAGCTCCTGGGCGGGAGACTACGAGCAGTACTTC. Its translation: CASSWAGDYEQYF.

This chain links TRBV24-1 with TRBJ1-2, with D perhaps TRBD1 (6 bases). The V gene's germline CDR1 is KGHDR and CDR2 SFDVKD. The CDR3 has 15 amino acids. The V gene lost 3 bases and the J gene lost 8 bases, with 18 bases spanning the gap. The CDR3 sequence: CATSDGTGFQPGYTF. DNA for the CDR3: TGTGCCACCAGTGATGGAACAGGGTTCCAACCAGGCTACACCTTC.

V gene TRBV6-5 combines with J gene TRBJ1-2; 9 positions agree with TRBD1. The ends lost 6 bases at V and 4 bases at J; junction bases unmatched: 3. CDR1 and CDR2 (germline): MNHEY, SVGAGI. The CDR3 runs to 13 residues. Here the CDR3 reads CASRETGGYGYTF. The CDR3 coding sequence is TGTGCCAGCAGGGAGACAGGGGGCTATGGCTACACCTTC.

For the CDR3, the DNA is TGTGCCAGCAGTTTAGGACAGGCTCGTCAGCCCCAGCATTTT. It specifies CASSLGQARQPQHF. The V gene is TRBV28, the J gene TRBJ1-5; 7 bases line up with TRBD1. Germline V CDR1 and CDR2: MDHEN, SYDVKM. J lost 6 bases, V lost 2 bases, and 4 bases had no gene match. CDR3 size: 14 residues.

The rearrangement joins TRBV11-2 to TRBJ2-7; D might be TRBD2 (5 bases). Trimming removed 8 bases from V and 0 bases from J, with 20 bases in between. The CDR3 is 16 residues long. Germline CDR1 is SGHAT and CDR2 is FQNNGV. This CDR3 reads CASLGGLYKSSYEQYF. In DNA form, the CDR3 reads TGTGCCAGCTTAGGCGGACTCTATAAAAGCTCCTACGAGCAGTACTTC.

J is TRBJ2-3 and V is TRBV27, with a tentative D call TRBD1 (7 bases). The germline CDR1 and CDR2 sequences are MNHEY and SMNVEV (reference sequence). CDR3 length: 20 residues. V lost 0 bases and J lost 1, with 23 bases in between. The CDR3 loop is CASSLSVRGAAASGTDTQYF. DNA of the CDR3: TGTGCCAGCAGTTTATCGGTCAGGGGGGCGGCCGCCTCTGGCACAGATACGCAGTATTTT.

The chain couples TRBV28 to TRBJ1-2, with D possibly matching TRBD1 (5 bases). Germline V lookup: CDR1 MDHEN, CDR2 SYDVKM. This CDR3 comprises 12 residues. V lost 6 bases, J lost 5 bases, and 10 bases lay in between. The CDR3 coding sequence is TGTGCCAGCAGCCTGACAGAATATGGCTACACCTTC. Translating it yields CASSLTEYGYTF.

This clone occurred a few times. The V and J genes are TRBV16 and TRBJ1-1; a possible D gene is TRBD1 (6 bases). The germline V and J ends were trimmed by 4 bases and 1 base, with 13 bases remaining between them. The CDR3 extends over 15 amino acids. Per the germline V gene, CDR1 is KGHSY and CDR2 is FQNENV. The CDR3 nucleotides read TGTGCCAGCAGCCTCGACAGGAACCGGAACACTGAAGCTTTCTTT. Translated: CASSLDRNRNTEAFF.

The DNA of the CDR3 is TGTGCCAGCAGATGGGGGCGCGGAGAGACCCAGTACTTC. Translated, it gives CASRWGRGETQYF. The rearrangement uses TRBV3-1 (or the pseudogene TRBV3-2) and TRBJ2-5, with TRBD1 as a possible D gene (6 bases). Trimming pared 6 bases from V and 4 bases from J, leaving 12 bases between. CDR1 and CDR2 from the germline V gene are LGHDT and YNNKEL (reference sequence). The CDR3 extends over 13 amino acids.

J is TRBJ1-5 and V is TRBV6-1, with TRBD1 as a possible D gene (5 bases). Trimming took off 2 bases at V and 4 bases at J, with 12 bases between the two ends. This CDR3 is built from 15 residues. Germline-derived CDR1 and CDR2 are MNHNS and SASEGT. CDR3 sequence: CASSESRVQNQPQHF. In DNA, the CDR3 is TGTGCCAGCAGTGAAAGCAGGGTTCAAAATCAGCCCCAGCATTTT.